This TCR beta chain is from a study of OX40 agonist ivuxolimab in advanced cancers. Study at large: Ivuxolimab was delivered to patients intravenously every 2 weeks at doses spanning 0.01 to 10 mg/kg. Prior therapy, whether anti-PD-1, anti-PD-L1 or anti-CTLA-4, was allowed, and approximately 37% had some. Findings of the study overall: Dosing at 0.1 to 3.0 mg/kg was accompanied by clonal expansion of CD4+ and CD8+ blood T cells by week 6.

Systemic immunosuppression or autoimmune disease history was grounds to exclude patients. Concerning this clone: The antigen is not known.

Profiled with immunoSEQ multiplex PCR; TCRdb holds only in-frame clones, not every one. The table has tens of thousands of clones, around 84% seen once. CDR3 length: 13 amino acids. The germline V gene encodes CDR1 MDHEN and CDR2 SYDVKM. V lost 5 bases, J lost 4 bases, and 4 bases stayed unmatched. The origin of this receptor is an adult with an advanced solid tumor such as melanoma, head and neck, liver or kidney cancer. The chain recombines TRBV28 with TRBJ1-2; 7 bases are shared with TRBD1. Here the sequenced sample was CD4+ or CD8+ T cells sorted from blood, taken in a trial of the OX40 agonist ivuxolimab. The CDR3 nucleotides read TGTGCCAGCAGTGCGACAGGGCGCTATGGCTACACCTTC. This gives the protein CASSATGRYGYTF.